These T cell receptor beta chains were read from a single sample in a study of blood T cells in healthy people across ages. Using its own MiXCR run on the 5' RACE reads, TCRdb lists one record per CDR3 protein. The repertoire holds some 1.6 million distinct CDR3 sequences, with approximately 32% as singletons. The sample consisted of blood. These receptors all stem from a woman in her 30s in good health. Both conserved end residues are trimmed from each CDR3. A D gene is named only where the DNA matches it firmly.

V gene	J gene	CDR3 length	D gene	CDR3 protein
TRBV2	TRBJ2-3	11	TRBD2	ASKEREKDTQY
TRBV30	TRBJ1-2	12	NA	AWTRPGTDYGYT
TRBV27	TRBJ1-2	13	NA	ASSPTESGLKGYT
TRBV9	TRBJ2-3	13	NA	ASSVAGGVTDTQY
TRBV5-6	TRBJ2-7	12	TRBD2	ASSQSGGTYEQY
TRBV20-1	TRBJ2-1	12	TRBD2	SASPTSGRGEQF
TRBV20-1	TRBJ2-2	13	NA	SALKGGTNTGELF
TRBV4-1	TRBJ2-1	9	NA	ASRHDNEQF
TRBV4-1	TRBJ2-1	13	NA	ASSPTGYVHNEQF
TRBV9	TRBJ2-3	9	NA	ASSGENTQY
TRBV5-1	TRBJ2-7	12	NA	ASSCRQGFYEQY
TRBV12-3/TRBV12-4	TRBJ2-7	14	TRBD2	ASSLTSGSIAYEQY
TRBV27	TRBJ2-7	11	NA	ASSPGRNGEQY
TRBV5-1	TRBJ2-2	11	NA	ASSSQGGGELF
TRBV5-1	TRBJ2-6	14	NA	ANSLASFSGANVLT
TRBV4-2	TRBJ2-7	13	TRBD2	ASSQAASGTLEQY
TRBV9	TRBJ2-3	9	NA	ARRWCDTQY
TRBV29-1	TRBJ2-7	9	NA	SVGGTYEQY
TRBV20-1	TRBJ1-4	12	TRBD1	SAREGAASEKLF
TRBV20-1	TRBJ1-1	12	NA	SAQSQGTYTEAF
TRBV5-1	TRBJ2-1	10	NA	ASPRSYNEQF
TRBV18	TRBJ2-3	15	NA	ASSPHDSPQATDTQY
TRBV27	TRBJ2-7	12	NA	ASSPHMSSYEQY
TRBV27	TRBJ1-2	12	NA	ASSTWGGGYDYT
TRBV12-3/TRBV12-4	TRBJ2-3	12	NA	ASSFRGSTDTQY
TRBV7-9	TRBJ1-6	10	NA	SSSRLLRGLH
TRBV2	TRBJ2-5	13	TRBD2	ASSEGGTSQETQY
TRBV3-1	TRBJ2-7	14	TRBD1	ASSRSMTGGAYEQY
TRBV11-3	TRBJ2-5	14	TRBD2	ASSRRTSGGSQTQY
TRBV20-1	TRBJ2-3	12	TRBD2	SAPNAGGDDTQY
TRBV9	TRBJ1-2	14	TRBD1	ASSLPGGGSNYGYT
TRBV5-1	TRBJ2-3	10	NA	ASSSRDDTQY
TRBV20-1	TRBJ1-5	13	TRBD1	SAPGTDYSNQPQH
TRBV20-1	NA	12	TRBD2	SADSGRRLETQY
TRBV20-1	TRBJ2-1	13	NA	SARAPGVSPNEQF
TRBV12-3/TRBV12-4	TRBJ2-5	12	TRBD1	ASSLEEGAGEQY
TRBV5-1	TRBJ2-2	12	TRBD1	ASSGGQGTGELF
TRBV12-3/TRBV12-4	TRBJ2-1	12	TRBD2	ASRVAGGPGEQF
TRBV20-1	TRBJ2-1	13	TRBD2	SAKTSGGSYNEQF
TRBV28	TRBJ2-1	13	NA	ASRHLRPGTVQQF
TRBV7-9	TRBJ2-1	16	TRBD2	SSSLDLWPSGSYNEQF
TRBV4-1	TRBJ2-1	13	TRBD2	ASSHKTSGPNEQF
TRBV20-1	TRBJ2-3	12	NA	SAASGGSTDTQY
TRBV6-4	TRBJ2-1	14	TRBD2	ASSDLAGPSYNEQF
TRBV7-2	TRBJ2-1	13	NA	ASSPGQRGYDEQF
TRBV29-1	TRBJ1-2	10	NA	SGRTGFSGYT
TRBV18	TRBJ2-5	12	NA	ASSPSQTRETQY
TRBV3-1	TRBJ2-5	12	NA	ASSPSWGIGTQY
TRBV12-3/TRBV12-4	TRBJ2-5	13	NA	AGSPLFGEQETQY
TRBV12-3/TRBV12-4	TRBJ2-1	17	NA	ASSFLGADLWLSYNEQF
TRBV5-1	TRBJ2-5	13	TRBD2	ASSLGTSGGRTQY
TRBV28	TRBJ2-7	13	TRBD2	ASSTSGRPSYEQY